This T cell receptor (beta chain) was recorded in a study of human T cells and chemical hapten exposure (dated by TCRdb to the early 2020s). At the level of the whole study: For sensitization, 2% DPC in acetone was applied to a roughly 2 cm by roughly 2 cm area of upper inner arm skin. Blood for TCR sequencing was provided by twenty-nine alopecia patients at one to four time points (pre-sensitization, 2, 6 and 24 weeks). Throughout the roughly 23-week study period, patients were also given weekly therapeutic DPC doses on the scalp. Alopecia areata with under or over 50% scalp involvement, alopecia totalis and alopecia universalis were represented in the patient cohort, which was mostly female. Blood samples were taken from patients before sensitization (week 0) and at 2, 6 and about 24 weeks after DPC sensitization. Patch tests used Finn chambers with 0.01% DPC on the upper back, scored after 6 days by International Contact Dermatitis Research Group standards. The study tracked peripheral blood TCR repertoire changes in vivo during primary and secondary sensitization to the hapten diphenylcyclopropenone (DPC) in alopecia patients. The libraries were sequenced as a pool, and the TCR yield per sample differed mostly because of small variations in library volumes within the pool. Here is what the overall study found, with its caveats: Because all patients had alopecia, a presumed autoimmune disease, the immune response of the patients might differ from that of healthy individuals. DPC sensitization did not change the number of TCRs with a frequency above 1 in 1000, and there was no evidence of changes in global repertoire structure. Repeated subsampling changed both the strength of the expansion versus patch-test correlation and the threshold at which that correlation became significant. Compared with pre-sensitization or healthy control sets, expanded TCRs formed significantly more large CDR3 similarity clusters, which is consistent with antigen-driven responses. The number of PT1 expanded TCRs positively correlated with patch test score, significant at thresholds 8, 16 and 32 but not 4.

V is pruned by 5 bases and J by 4 bases, leaving 8 bases of the junction without a gene match. CDR1 SEHNR and CDR2 FQNEAQ are derived from the germline V gene (reference sequence). Inclusive of the bounding cysteine and phenylalanine, the CDR3 is 15 residues long. Left in the record is the CDR3 DNA by itself, 45 bases read in frame from the first base. In regard to this clonotype: The antigen this receptor binds is unknown. Per-base qualities were not stored, and no clone one base away is much larger.

Preparation of the library involved RACE. Sequencing was carried out with a NextSeq 500. During library preparation, unique molecular identifiers were attached to individual cDNA molecules so that TCRs could be counted quantitatively and reproducibly. Each blood RNA sample was used to sequence both TCR alpha and TCR beta chains. For the original study's pipeline: A median of approximately 96,000 TCRs per sample was observed, with a range of about 23,224 to 690,600. The Decombinator software suite was used to annotate V, J and CDR3 in the TCR reads. Every sample was subsampled to the same number of TCRs (28,000) for the PS versus PT1 abundance plots. Expanded TCRs were defined as absent before sensitization and observed at least eight times at the 2-week time point. TCRdb itself trimmed the public reads at Q25 with fastp, ran MiXCR and retained productive beta chains. Every distinct CDR3 protein forms one entry, paired with its most common genes and DNA. The V and J calls were not made by the authors but by TCRdb's processing. This sample gives around 300,000 distinct CDR3 sequences in total; under 9% of them show up just once. Of the sample, approximately 8.9% is held by the ten largest clones.

In the paper's terms, the time point label means: patch test 1, 2 weeks after DPC sensitization. Reading the label with the study, this specimen's treatment or condition is: therapeutic diphenylcyclopropenone sensitization with weekly scalp DPC. At each patch-test visit, blood was drawn before the patch test was applied. Patients were considered eligible if aged 18 to 70, diagnosed with alopecia and deemed suitable for DPC therapy, and patients were excluded if pregnant. Total RNA was extracted from unfractionated whole blood that had been collected in Tempus Blood RNA tubes. Source: whole blood, taken in connection with sensitization to the hapten diphenylcyclopropenone (DPC). The chain was built from TRBV7-9 and TRBJ2-1, with 7 bases in between that match TRBD2. The TCR sequence derives from a woman younger than 30 with alopecia areata. Some clones in this sample may be carry-over from other donors' samples. CDR3 reads: CASSPSGTNYNEQFF. In nucleotide form, the sequence is TGTGCCAGCAGCCCCTCCGGGACTAATTACAATGAGCAGTTCTTC. The entire variable domain, with the stretches around the CDR3 drawn from the reference TRBV7-9 and TRBJ2-1 proteins, is DTGVSQNPRHKITKRGQNVTFRCDPISEHNRLYWYRQTLGQGPEFLTYFQNEAQLEKSRLLSDRFSAERPKGSFSTLEIQRTEQGDSAMYLCASSPSGTNYNEQFFGPGTRLTVL.